This T cell receptor beta chain was observed in a study of OX40 agonist ivuxolimab in advanced cancers. Data came from immunoSEQ multiplex PCR; TCRdb stores just in-frame clones and leaves some out. The data contain 15,000 to 20,000 clones, around four fifths of them seen just once; the ten biggest clones take up around 10%. Looked up from germline, CDR1 is MNHNS and CDR2 is SASEGT. CDR3 length equals 15 residues. V dropped 2 bases and J dropped 3 bases, with 14 bases sitting between them. V is TRBV6-1 and J is TRBJ2-7; no definite D call. This specimen consisted of CD4+ or CD8+ T cells sorted from blood, obtained in a trial of the OX40 agonist ivuxolimab. The source is an adult with an advanced solid tumor such as melanoma, head and neck, liver or kidney cancer. Here the CDR3 DNA reads TGTGCCAGCAGTGAATGGCTTGGTAGTGACTACGAGCAGTACTTC. It specifies CASSEWLGSDYEQYF.